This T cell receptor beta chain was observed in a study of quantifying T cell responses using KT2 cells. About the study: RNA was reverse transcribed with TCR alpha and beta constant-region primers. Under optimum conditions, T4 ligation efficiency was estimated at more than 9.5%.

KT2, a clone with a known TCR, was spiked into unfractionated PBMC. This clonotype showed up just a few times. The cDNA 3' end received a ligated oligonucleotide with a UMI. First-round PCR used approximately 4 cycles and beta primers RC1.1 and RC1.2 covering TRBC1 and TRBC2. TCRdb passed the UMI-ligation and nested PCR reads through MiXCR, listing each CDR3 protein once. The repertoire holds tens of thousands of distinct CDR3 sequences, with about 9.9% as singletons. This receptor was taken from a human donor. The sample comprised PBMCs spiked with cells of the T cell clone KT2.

The CDR3, as DNA: TGCGCCAGCAAAATTGCCCCAGGGGAGACCCAGTACTTC. The encoded protein is CASKIAPGETQYF. V and J are TRBV5-1 and TRBJ2-5, with a weak D call TRBD1 (5 bases). CDR1 SGHRS and CDR2 YFSETQ come from the germline V gene. V was clipped by 6 bases and J by 5 bases, with 14 bases between them. The CDR3 runs 13 residues.